This TCR beta chain came from a study of cytomegalovirus exposure and HLA in healthy donors. Primers included in the PCR were 60 Vbeta and 13 Jbeta primers. Using immunoSEQ multiplex PCR, the repertoire was profiled, and TCRdb retains in-frame clones only, with some absent. The sample contains about 180,000 clones, 75% to 85% of which appear only once. This CDR3 region has 14 residues. V shed 1 base and J shed 1 base, with 7 bases lying between them. Germline CDR1 SGHTA, CDR2 FQGNSA. This TCR derives from a man aged 25-40 years in good health and CMV-seropositive. The chain recombines TRBV7-2 with TRBJ1-1, with D unclear. The sample was PBMCs. This CDR3 reads CASSLVYRNTEAFF. CDR3 DNA sequence: TGTGCCAGCAGCTTAGTATACAGGAACACTGAAGCTTTCTTT. Combining the CDR3 with reference TRBV7-2 and TRBJ1-1 gives the whole variable domain GAGVSQSPSNKVTEKGKDVELRCDPISGHTALYWYRQSLGQGLEFLIYFQGNSAPDKSGLPSDRFSAERTGGSVSTLTIQRTQQEDSAVYLCASSLVYRNTEAFFGQGTRLTVV.